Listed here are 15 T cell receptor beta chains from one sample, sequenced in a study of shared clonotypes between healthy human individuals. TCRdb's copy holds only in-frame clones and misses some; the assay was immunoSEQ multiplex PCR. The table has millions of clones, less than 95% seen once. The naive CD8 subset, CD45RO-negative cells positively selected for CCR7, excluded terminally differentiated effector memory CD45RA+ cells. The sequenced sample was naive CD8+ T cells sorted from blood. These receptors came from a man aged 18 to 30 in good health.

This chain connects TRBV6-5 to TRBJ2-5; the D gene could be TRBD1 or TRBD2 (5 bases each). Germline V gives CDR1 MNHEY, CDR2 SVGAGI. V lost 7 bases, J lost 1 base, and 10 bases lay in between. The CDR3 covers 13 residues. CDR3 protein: CASTTGAQETQYF. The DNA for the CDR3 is TGTGCCAGCACTACCGGGGCCCAAGAGACCCAGTACTTC.

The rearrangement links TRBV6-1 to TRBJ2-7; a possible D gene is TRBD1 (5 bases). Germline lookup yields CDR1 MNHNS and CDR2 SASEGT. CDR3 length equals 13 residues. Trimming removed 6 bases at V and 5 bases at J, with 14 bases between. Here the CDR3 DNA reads TGTGCCAGCAGCAGCTACAGGTTCGACGAGCAGTACTTC. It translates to CASSSYRFDEQYF.

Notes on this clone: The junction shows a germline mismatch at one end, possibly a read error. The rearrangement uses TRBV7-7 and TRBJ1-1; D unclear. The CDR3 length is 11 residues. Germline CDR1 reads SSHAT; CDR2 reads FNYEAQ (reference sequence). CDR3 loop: CASSRQVAAFF. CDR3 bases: TGTGCTAGCAGCAGGCAGGTGGCAGCTTTCTTT.

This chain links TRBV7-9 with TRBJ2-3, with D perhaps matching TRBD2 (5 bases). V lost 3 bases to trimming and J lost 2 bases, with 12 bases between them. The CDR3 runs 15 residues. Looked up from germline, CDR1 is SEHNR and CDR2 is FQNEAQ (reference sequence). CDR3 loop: CASSFVGDSTDTQYF. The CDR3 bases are TGTGCCAGCAGCTTCGTCGGGGATTCCACAGATACGCAGTATTTT.

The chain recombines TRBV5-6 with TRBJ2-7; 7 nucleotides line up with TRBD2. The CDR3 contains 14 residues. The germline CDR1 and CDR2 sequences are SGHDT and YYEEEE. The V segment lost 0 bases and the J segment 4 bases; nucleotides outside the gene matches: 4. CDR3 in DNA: TGTGCCAGCAGCTTGGAGCTAGCGGCTTACGAGCAGTACTTC. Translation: CASSLELAAYEQYF.

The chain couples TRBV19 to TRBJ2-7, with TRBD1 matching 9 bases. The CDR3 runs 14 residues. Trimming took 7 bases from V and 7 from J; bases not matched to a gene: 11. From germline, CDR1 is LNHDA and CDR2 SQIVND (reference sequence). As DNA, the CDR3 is TGTGCCAGTAACCGGGACAGGGACCAACCGGAGCAGTACTTC. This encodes CASNRDRDQPEQYF.

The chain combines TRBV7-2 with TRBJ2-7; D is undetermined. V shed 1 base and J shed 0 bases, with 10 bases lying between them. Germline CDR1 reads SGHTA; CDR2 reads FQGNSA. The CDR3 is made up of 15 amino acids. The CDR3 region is CASSLGFGSSYEQYF. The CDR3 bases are TGTGCCAGCAGCTTAGGATTTGGCAGCTCCTACGAGCAGTACTTC.

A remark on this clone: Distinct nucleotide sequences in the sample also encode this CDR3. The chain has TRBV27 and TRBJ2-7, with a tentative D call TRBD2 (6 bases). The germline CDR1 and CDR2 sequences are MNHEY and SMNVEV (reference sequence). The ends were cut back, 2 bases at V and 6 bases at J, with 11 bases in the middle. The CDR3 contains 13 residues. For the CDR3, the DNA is TGTGCCAGCAGTTTAATGGGGGGATCCGAGCAGTACTTC. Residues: CASSLMGGSEQYF.

In DNA form, the CDR3 reads TGTGCCAGCAGCAAAGTCCATTACAGGGTTAGAGACTACGAGCAGTACTTC. As protein: CASSKVHYRVRDYEQYF. The J gene is TRBJ2-7, the V gene TRBV21-1; no DNA check was done on the table's D call, TRBD1. TRBV21-1 counts as a pseudogene. The CDR3 consists of 17 residues.

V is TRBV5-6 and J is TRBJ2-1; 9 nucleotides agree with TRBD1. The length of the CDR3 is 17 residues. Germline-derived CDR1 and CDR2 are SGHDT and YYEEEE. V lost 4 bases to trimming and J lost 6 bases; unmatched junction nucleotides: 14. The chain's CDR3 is CASSPPPQGAPGNEQFF. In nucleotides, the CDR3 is TGTGCCAGCAGCCCGCCACCACAGGGGGCTCCGGGCAATGAGCAGTTCTTC.

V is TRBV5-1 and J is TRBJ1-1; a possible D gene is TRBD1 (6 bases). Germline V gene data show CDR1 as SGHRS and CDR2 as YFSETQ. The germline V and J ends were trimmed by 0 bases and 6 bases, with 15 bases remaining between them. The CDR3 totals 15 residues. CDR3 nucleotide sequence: TGCGCCAGCAGCTTGGCGGGGGGCCTTGGCGCTGAAGCTTTCTTT. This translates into CASSLAGGLGAEAFF.

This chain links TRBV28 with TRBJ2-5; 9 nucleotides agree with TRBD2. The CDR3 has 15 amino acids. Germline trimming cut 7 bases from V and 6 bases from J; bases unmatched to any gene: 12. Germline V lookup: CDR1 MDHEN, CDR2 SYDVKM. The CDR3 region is CASTLSGGGAQTQYF. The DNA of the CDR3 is TGTGCCAGCACCCTATCTGGCGGGGGGGCCCAGACCCAGTACTTC.

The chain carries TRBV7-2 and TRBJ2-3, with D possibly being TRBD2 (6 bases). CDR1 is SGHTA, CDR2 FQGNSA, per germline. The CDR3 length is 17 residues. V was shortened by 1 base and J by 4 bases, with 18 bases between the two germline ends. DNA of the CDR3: TGTGCCAGCAGCTTAGTGCACTGGGGGGAAAGCCCAGATACGCAGTATTTT. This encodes CASSLVHWGESPDTQYF.

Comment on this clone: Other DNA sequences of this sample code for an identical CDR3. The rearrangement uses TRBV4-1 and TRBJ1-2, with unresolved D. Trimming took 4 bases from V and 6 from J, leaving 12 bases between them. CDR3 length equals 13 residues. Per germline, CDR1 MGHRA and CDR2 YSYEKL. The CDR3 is CASSLKPGDGYTF. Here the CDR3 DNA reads TGCGCCAGCAGCCTTAAACCAGGTGATGGCTACACCTTC.

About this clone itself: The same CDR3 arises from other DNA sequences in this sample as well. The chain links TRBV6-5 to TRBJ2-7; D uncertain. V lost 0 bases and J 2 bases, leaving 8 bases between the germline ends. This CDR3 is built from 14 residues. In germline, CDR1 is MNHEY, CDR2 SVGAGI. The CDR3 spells CASSYSAETYEQYF. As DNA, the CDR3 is TGTGCCAGCAGTTACTCGGCGGAGACCTACGAGCAGTACTTC.